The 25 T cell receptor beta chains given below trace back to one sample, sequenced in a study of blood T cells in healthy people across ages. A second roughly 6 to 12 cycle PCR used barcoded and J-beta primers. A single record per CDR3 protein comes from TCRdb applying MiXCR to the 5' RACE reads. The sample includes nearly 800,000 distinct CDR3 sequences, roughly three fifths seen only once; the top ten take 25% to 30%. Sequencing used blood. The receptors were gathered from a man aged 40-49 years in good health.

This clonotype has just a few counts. As DNA, the CDR3 is TGTGCCAGCAGCGGGGACTGGGGCTACAATGAGCAGTTCTTC. The encoded protein is CASSGDWGYNEQFF. The chain combines TRBV27 with TRBJ2-1, with a weak D call TRBD2 (6 bases). Trimming took off 6 bases at V and 3 bases at J, with 12 bases between the two ends. The CDR3 loop spans 14 amino acids. Germline V gives CDR1 MNHEY, CDR2 SMNVEV (reference sequence).

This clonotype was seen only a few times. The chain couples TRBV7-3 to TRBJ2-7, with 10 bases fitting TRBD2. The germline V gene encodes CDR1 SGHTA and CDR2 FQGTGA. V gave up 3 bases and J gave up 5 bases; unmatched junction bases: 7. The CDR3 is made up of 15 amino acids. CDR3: CASSFPGSGRDEQYF. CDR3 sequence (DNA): TGTGCCAGCAGCTTCCCGGGGAGCGGGAGGGACGAGCAGTACTTC.

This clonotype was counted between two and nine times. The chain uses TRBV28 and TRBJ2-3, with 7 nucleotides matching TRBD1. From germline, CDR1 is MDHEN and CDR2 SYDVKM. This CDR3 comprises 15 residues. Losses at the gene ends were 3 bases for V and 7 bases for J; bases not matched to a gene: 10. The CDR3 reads CASSLPPTGSNTQYF. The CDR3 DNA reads TGTGCCAGCAGTTTGCCCCCGACAGGGTCCAATACGCAGTATTTT.

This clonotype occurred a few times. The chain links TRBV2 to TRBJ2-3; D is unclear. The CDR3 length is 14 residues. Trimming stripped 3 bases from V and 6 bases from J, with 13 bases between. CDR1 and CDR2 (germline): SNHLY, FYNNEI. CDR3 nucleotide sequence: TGTGCCAGCAGTGACCCATATGCTGGGGATACGCAGTATTTT. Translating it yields CASSDPYAGDTQYF.

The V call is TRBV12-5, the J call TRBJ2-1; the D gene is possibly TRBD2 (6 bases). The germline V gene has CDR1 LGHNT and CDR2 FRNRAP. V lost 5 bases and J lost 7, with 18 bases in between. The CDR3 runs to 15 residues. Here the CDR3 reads CASGAGTPARNEQFF. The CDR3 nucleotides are TGTGCTAGTGGTGCCGGGACTCCGGCCCGGAATGAGCAGTTCTTC.

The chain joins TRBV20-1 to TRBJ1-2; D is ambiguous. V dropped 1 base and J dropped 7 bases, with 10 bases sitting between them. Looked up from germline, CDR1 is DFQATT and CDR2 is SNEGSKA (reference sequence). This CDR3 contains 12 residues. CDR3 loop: CSARGGTSGYTF. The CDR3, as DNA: TGCAGTGCTAGAGGGGGAACTTCTGGCTACACCTTC.

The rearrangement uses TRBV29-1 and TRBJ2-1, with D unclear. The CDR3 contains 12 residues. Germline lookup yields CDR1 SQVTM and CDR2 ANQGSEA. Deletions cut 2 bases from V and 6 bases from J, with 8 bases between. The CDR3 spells CSVEILSNEQFF. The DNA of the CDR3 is TGCAGCGTTGAAATATTATCCAATGAGCAGTTCTTC.

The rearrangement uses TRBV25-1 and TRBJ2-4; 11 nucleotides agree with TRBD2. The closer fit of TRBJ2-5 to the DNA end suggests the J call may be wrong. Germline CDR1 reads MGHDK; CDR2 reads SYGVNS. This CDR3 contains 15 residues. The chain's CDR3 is CASGQLAGVGETQYF. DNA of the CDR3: TGTGCCAGCGGACAACTAGCGGGAGTAGGGGAGACCCAGTACTTC.

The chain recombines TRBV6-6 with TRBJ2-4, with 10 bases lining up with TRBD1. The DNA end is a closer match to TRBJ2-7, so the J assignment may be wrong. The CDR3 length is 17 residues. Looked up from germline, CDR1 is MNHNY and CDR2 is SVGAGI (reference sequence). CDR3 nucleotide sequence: TGTGCCAGCAGTCCTGACTCACCGGGACAGGGGAACCACGAGCAGTACTTC. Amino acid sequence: CASSPDSPGQGNHEQYF.

The CDR3 here is CATSDGTSGYQETQYF. The DNA of the CDR3 is TGTGCCACCAGTGATGGGACTAGCGGGTACCAAGAGACCCAGTACTTC. The rearrangement joins TRBV24-1 to TRBJ2-5; 12 bases line up with TRBD2. This CDR3 region has 16 residues. V lost 3 bases, J lost 0 bases, and 1 base stayed unmatched. Germline V CDR1 and CDR2: KGHDR, SFDVKD.

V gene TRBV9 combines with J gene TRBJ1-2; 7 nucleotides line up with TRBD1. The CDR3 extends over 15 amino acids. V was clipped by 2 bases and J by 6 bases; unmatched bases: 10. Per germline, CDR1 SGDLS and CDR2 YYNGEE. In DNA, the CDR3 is TGTGCCAGCAGCGTTCCCGAGACAGGGTCTCATGGCTACACCTTC. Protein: CASSVPETGSHGYTF.

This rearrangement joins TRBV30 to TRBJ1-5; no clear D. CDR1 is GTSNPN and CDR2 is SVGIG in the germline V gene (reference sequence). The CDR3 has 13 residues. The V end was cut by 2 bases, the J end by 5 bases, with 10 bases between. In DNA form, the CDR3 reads TGTGCCTGGAGTTTGGGTCACGATCAGCCCCAGCATTTT. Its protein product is CAWSLGHDQPQHF. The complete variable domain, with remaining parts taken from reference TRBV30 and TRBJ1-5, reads SQTIHQWPATLVQPVGSPLSLECTVEGTSNPNLYWYRQAAGRGLQLLFYSVGIGQISSEVPQNLSASRPQDRQFILSSKKLLLSDSGFYLCAWSLGHDQPQHFGDGTRLSIL.

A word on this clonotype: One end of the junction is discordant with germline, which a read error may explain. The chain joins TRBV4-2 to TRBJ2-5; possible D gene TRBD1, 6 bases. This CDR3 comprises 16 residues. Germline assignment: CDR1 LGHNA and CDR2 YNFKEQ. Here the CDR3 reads CASSQGARDGKETPYF. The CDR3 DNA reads TGTGCCAGCAGCCAGGGGGCCCGGGACGGAAAAGAGACCCCGTACTTC.

The CDR3 bases are TGTGCCAGCAGTCCCCCCCGGAAGGGGTACGAGCAGTACTTC. This translates into CASSPPRKGYEQYF. The chain links TRBV6-2 or TRBV6-3 to TRBJ2-7; D possibly corresponds to TRBD1 (5 bases). V gave up 5 bases and J gave up 4 bases, with 15 bases separating them. This CDR3 spans 14 amino acids. Germline CDR1 and CDR2: MNHEY and SVGEGT.

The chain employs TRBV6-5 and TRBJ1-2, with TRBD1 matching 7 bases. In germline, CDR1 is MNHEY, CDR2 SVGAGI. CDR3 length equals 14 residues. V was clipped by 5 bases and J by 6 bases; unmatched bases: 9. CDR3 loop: CASSATGRRDGYTF. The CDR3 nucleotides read TGTGCCAGCAGTGCGACAGGGAGGAGGGATGGCTACACCTTC.

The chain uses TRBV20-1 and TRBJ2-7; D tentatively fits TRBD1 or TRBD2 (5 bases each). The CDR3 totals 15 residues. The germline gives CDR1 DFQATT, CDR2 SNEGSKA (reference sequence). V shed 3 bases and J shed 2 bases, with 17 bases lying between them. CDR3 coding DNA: TGCAGTGCTAGCTCGCGTCAGGGACGGACCTACGAGCAGTACTTC. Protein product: CSASSRQGRTYEQYF.

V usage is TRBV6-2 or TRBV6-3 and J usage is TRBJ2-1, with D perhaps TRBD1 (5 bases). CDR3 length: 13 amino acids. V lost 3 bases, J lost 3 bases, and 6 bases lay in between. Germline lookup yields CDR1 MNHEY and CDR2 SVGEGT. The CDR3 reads CASSYDSYNEQFF. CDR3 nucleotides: TGTGCCAGCAGTTATGACAGCTACAATGAGCAGTTCTTC.

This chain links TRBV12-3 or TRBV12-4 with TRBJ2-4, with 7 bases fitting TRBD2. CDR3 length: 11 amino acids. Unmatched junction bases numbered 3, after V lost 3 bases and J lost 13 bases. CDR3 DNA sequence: TGTGCCAGCAGTTTGATGCGGGAGCAGTACTTC. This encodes CASSLMREQYF.

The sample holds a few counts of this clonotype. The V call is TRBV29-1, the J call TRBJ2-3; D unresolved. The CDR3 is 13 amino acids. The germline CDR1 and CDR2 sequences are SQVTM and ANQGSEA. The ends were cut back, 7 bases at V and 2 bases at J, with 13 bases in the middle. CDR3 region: CSGGRENTDTQYF. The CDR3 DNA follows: TGCAGCGGTGGACGAGAAAACACAGATACGCAGTATTTT.

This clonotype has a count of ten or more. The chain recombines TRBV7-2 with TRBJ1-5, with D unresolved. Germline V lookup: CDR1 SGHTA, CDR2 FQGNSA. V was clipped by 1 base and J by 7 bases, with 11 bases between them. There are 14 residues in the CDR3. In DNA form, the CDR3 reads TGTGCCAGCAGCTTAGTAGGGTATGAACAGCCCCAGCATTTT. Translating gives CASSLVGYEQPQHF.

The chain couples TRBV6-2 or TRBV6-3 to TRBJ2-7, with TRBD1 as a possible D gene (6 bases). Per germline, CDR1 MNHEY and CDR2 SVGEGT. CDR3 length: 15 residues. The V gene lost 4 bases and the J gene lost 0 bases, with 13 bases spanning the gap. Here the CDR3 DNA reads TGTGCCAGCAGTTCCTGGACAGCGAGCTCCTACGAGCAGTACTTC. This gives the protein CASSSWTASSYEQYF.

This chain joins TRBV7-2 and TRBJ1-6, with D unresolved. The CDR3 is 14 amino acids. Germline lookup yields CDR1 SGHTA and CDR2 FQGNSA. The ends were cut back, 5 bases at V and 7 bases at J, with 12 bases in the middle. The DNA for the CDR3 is TGTGCCAGCAGCCCCAAATACAGCAATTCACCCCTCCACTTT. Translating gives CASSPKYSNSPLHF. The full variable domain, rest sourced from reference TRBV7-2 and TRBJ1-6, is GAGVSQSPSNKVTEKGKDVELRCDPISGHTALYWYRQSLGQGLEFLIYFQGNSAPDKSGLPSDRFSAERTGGSVSTLTIQRTQQEDSAVYLCASSPKYSNSPLHFGNGTRLTVT.

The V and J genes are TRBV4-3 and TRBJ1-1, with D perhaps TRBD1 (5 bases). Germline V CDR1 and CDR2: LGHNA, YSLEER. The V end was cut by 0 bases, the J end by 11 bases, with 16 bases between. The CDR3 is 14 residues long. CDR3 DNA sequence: TGCGCCAGCAGCCAAGATAGACTCGACAAGGGGGCTTTCTTT. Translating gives CASSQDRLDKGAFF.

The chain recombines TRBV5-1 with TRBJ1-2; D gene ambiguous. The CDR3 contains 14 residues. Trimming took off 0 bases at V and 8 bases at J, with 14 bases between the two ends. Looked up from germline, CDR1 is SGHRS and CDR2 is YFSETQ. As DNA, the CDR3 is TGCGCCAGCAGCTTGGCCGAATGGGGTTTAGGCTACACCTTC. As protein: CASSLAEWGLGYTF. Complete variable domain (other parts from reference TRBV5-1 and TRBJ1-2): KAGVTQTPRYLIKTRGQQVTLSCSPISGHRSVSWYQQTPGQGLQFLFEYFSETQRNKGNFPGRFSGRQFSNSRSEMNVSTLELGDSALYLCASSLAEWGLGYTFGSGTRLTVV.

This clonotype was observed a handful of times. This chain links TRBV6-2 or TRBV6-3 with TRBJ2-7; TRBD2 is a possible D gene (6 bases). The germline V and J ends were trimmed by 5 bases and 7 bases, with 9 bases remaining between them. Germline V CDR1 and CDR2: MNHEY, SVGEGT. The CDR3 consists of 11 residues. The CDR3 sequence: CASSDAGEQYF. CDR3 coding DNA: TGTGCCAGCAGTGACGCGGGAGAGCAGTACTTC.